This T cell receptor (beta chain) was captured in a study of beta chain features in type 1 diabetes. Regarding the study as a whole: Moderate yet significant TCRB CDR3 shortening was seen in Type 1 diabetes patients in all four CD4+ subsets. Junctions at VDJ sites from type 1 diabetes patients had fewer insertions and more deletions.

Trimming removed 6 bases from V and 6 bases from J; junction bases left unmatched: 8. Germline V gives CDR1 MNHEY, CDR2 SVGAGI. The CDR3 runs to 14 residues. This clone came up a few times. Its antigen is as yet unknown. Investigators reverse transcribed all isolated RNA, so they sequenced expressed TCRB transcripts. The protocol was immunoSEQ multiplex PCR, while the TCRdb copy is restricted to in-frame clones and leaves out a portion. Of 150,000 to 200,000 clones in the sample, less than 9.5% are singletons; the top ten hold about 2.5%. This clonotype was obtained from a woman aged 18 to 35 in good health. This chain joins TRBV6-5 and TRBJ2-1, with 7 bases that match TRBD2. The sequenced sample was central memory CD4+ T cells from blood. The CDR3 DNA is TGTGCCAGCAGGCGCCTTCTAGCGGTCAATGAGCAGTTCTTC. Protein product: CASRRLLAVNEQFF.